This TCR beta chain comes out of a study of neoadjuvant anti-PD-1 for oral cavity cancer. Per the germline V gene, CDR1 is MDHEN and CDR2 is SYDVKM. The CDR3 sequence is 17 residues long. V shed 1 base and J 3 bases; nucleotides not matched to a gene: 8. Stated time point: after neoadjuvant nivolumab, at surgical resection. The repertoire was sequenced with immunoSEQ multiplex PCR; TCRdb's copy has only in-frame clones and lacks some. This table has tens of thousands of clones, around 40% appearing once. V gene TRBV28 combines with J gene TRBJ1-4; 7 nucleotides match TRBD1. The TCR sequence derives from a person aged 35-80 years with oral cavity squamous cell carcinoma. Specimen: tumor tissue, collected after nivolumab (anti-PD-1) treatment. The CDR3 reads CASSLSRGEVANEKLFF. The CDR3 nucleotides read TGTGCCAGCAGTTTATCCAGGGGGGAAGTAGCTAATGAAAAACTGTTTTTT.